The text below deals with one T cell receptor (beta chain). Its antigen is not yet known. No base-level quality is on record; no much larger clone is a single base apart. Each collaborating institution followed its own protocols to collect whole blood in K2EDTA tubes. Collaborator samples were shipped for TCRbeta analysis as frozen whole blood, isolated PBMCs, or DNA extracted from either sample type. The immunoSEQ Assay, a bias-controlled multiplex PCR, was used to amplify TCRbeta CDR3 regions from genomic DNA. The paper's data handling went like this. Nucleated cell counts per sample were estimated from amplification of reference gene primers within the assay. To quantify the absolute abundance of each unique TCRbeta CDR3 rearrangement, sequence reads were collapsed and filtered. For each sample, productive Simpson clonality was calculated as the square root of Simpson's diversity index over productive rearrangements. Here the immuneACCESS table is served through TCRdb, limited to in-frame sequences with V and J called. Missing clones are a known gap in these copies; in checked studies unresolved V genes cover under half, and the rest lacks a known reason. Clone size and V and J calls were adopted from that table, with D and trimming inferred from the DNA. In this sample the table shows over 25,000 clones, around 90% of which occur a single time. The ten largest clonotypes hold roughly 3.5% of the sample.

The record originates from a study of blood T cell repertoires in COVID-19 (dated by TCRdb to the early 2020s). At the level of the whole study: Collaborator samples came from the United States, Italy and Spain and covered acute and convalescent phases of COVID-19. The material from the prospective study consisted of cDNA or gDNA derived from T cells, B-cell-depleted T cells, or PBMCs. The dataset comprised deeply sampled blood TCRbeta repertoires from subjects exposed to, actively infected with, or recovered from COVID-19. A freely available public database, intended as a resource for researchers studying the immune response to SARS-CoV-2, is where the repertoires were released. The samples were drawn from two sources: the first 160 participants of the ongoing ImmuneRACE study, and approximately 1,300 subjects contributed by 6 global collaborators. Sample metadata almost always included a de-identified subject ID, COVID-19 status, age in years and sex. Where HLA class I and class II types were available, the types were taken from metadata supplied by the sample provider, not from assay-based typing.

CDR3 length: 15 amino acids, cysteine to phenylalanine. This entry keeps only the CDR3 DNA: 45 bases, framed from base 1. Per the germline V gene (reference sequence), LNHDA is the CDR1 and SQIVND is the CDR2. Germline trimming amounts to 6 bases on V and 8 bases on J, with 10 as the count of junction bases outside the gene matches. Study-level results and caveats: The quantity of clinical and demographic metadata differed by source and by participant and was supplied without curation.

This receptor was identified in a human donor in a cohort sampled during active COVID-19. The chain is made from TRBV19 and TRBJ1-4, with 9 bases matching TRBD1. Sample: peripheral blood. The DNA is TGTGCCAGTAGCCGATGGACAGGGGTGGGAGAAAAACTGTTTTTT. Its translation is CASSRWTGVGEKLFF.